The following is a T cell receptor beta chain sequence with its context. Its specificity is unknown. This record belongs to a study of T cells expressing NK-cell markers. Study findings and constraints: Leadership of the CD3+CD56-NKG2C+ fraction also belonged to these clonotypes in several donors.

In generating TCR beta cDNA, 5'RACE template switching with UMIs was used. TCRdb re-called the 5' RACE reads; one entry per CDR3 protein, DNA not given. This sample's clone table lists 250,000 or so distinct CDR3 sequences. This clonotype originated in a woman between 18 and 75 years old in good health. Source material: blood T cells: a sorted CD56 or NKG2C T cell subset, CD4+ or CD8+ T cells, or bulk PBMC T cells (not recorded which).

The CDR3 sequence is CASSREGRNQPQHF. The V and J genes are TRBV3-1 and TRBJ1-5. Germline V gene sequence: CDR1 LGHDT, CDR2 YNNKEL (reference sequence). The CDR3 totals 14 residues.